This TCR beta chain appears in the sequencing data of a study of T cell responses to AZD1222 COVID-19 vaccine. Study-wide background: Second doses were pooled across both intervals (about 4 or about 12 weeks). Study findings and constraints: Donors were mostly white British, more females; clonal diversity possibly underestimated. Repertoires were obtained solely post-peak T cell response.

V gave up 5 bases and J gave up 3 bases, with 13 bases separating them. CDR1 MNHEY and CDR2 SVGAGI come from the germline V gene. This CDR3 has 14 amino acids. As concerns this clone: What it binds is not known.

Libraries were prepared by immunoSEQ multiplex PCR; TCRdb keeps only in-frame clonotypes and omits some of them. The sample carries about 160,000 clones, about 90% recorded once. The source of this sequence is an adult in good health. Sequences were derived from peripheral blood, sampled on day 0 of AZD1222 vaccination. The V call is TRBV6-5, the J call TRBJ1-1, with a tentative D call TRBD1 (6 bases). The CDR3 sequence: CASSPRDTYTEAFF. CDR3 DNA sequence: TGTGCCAGCAGTCCCCGGGACACTTACACTGAAGCTTTCTTT.